Listed below are T cell receptor beta chains from one sample, sequenced in a study of spatial heterogeneity in lung cancer. TCRdb redid the calling of the 5' RACE reads with MiXCR, one entry per CDR3 protein. The sample has about 92,000 distinct CDR3 sequences, about 12% seen once. Material: PBMCs, obtained at surgery. These TCRs come from a male donor with early-stage non-small cell lung cancer. Each CDR3 is given with its conserved first and last residue. Fields, in order: V gene, clone size, D gene, J gene, CDR3 protein, CDR3 DNA. D genes are given only for firm matches. Clone size is stated in some rows and not others, as once, few, many or a class when expanded.

>TRBV9|many|.|TRBJ2-2
CASSVAPGDTGELFF
TGTGCCAGCAGCGTAGCTCCGGGGGACACCGGGGAGCTGTTTTTT
>TRBV10-3|.|.|TRBJ2-2
CAISESRGREYTGELFF
TGTGCCATCAGTGAGTCGAGGGGCAGGGAGTACACCGGGGAGCTGTTTTTT
>TRBV28|few|TRBD2|TRBJ2-5
CASRPSGGPQYF
TGTGCCAGCAGACCTAGCGGGGGCCCTCAGTACTTC
>TRBV15|.|TRBD1|TRBJ1-5
CATSATDRAPGNQPQHF
TGTGCCACCAGCGCCACGGACAGGGCCCCAGGGAATCAGCCCCAGCATTTT
>TRBV3-1|few|.|TRBJ1-1
CASSQVHRDATEAFF
TGTGCCAGCAGCCAAGTACACAGGGATGCCACTGAAGCTTTCTTT
>TRBV20-1|.|.|TRBJ2-7
CSASGRVGEQYF
TGCAGTGCTAGTGGCAGGGTGGGCGAGCAGTACTTC
>TRBV7-2|few|.|TRBJ2-1
CASSLDYRSYNEQFF
TGTGCCAGCAGCCTGGACTATCGCTCCTACAATGAGCAGTTCTTC
>TRBV28|few|.|TRBJ1-2
CASSSGGARNRDGYTF
TGTGCCAGCAGTTCAGGAGGGGCGAGGAACCGTGATGGCTACACCTTC
>TRBV7-2|many|TRBD2|TRBJ2-1
CASSPAGGWEQFF
TGTGCCAGCAGCCCCGCGGGGGGGTGGGAGCAGTTCTTC
>TRBV6-1|.|.|TRBJ2-7
CASRLQGRIAYEQYF
TGTGCCAGCAGACTACAGGGTAGAATAGCCTACGAGCAGTACTTC
>TRBV6-5|few|TRBD2|TRBJ2-2
CASSLETPGGNTGELFF
TGTGCCAGCAGTTTAGAAACACCGGGGGGAAACACCGGGGAGCTGTTTTTT
>TRBV4-3|few|.|TRBJ1-4
CASSLQGPRDEKLFF
TGCGCCAGCAGCCTACAGGGACCCAGGGATGAAAAACTGTTTTTT
>TRBV4-3|.|.|TRBJ2-5
CASSQVQGGTQYF
TGCGCCAGCAGCCAAGTTCAGGGCGGGACCCAGTACTTC
>TRBV29-1|few|.|TRBJ2-2
CSVEINRNTGELFF
TGCAGCGTTGAGATAAACAGGAACACCGGGGAGCTGTTTTTT
>TRBV28|.|TRBD1|TRBJ2-1
CASRQIGTGGNNEQFF
TGTGCCAGCAGACAAATCGGGACAGGGGGTAATAATGAGCAGTTCTTC
>TRBV28|.|.|TRBJ1-2
CASARANYGYTF
TGTGCCAGCGCAAGGGCCAACTATGGCTACACCTTC
>TRBV10-3|few|.|TRBJ2-2
CAISEEGETGELFF
TGTGCCATCAGCGAGGAGGGGGAAACCGGGGAGCTGTTTTTT
>TRBV9|.|.|TRBJ2-2
CASSVQYTGELFF
TGTGCCAGCAGCGTACAGTACACCGGGGAGCTGTTTTTT
>TRBV20-1|.|.|TRBJ2-5
CSATDANSQETLYF
TGCAGTGCTACCGACGCGAACTCTCAAGAGACCCTGTACTTC
>TRBV7-6|few|TRBD1|TRBJ2-6
CASSLGQGDSGANVLTF
TGTGCCAGCAGCTTAGGACAGGGGGACTCTGGGGCCAACGTCCTGACTTTC
>TRBV6-5|few|.|TRBJ2-1
CASTTSWGSLSRDEQFF
TGTGCCAGCACCACTTCGTGGGGGAGCCTATCGAGGGATGAGCAGTTCTTC
>TRBV6-5|.|TRBD2|TRBJ2-1
CASRNIAGGLSAHNEQFF
TGTGCCAGCAGGAATATAGCGGGGGGCCTCTCGGCCCACAATGAGCAGTTCTTC
>TRBV12-3/TRBV12-4|.|TRBD1|TRBJ2-3
CASSASGTGADTQYF
TGTGCCAGCAGTGCCTCCGGGACAGGGGCAGATACGCAGTATTTT
>TRBV2|.|.|TRBJ2-3
CASTPGRTADTQYF
TGTGCCAGCACACCGGGGAGAACCGCAGATACGCAGTATTTT
>TRBV5-1|few|.|TRBJ2-3
CASSLAPRTDTQYF
TGCGCCAGCAGCTTGGCCCCTCGCACAGATACGCAGTATTTT
>TRBV7-7|.|.|TRBJ2-2
CASSPLGPGANTGELFF
TGTGCTAGCAGCCCCCTGGGTCCGGGAGCGAACACCGGGGAGCTGTTTTTT
>TRBV7-9|.|.|TRBJ1-4
CASSWGEAKLFF
TGTGCCAGCAGCTGGGGGGAGGCAAAACTGTTTTTT
>TRBV30|many|TRBD1|TRBJ2-3
CAWRLGGQGPDTQYF
TGTGCCTGGAGGCTCGGGGGACAGGGCCCCGATACGCAGTATTTT
>TRBV6-2/TRBV6-3|few|.|TRBJ2-6
CASSYSFGAGANVLTF
TGTGCCAGCAGTTACTCGTTCGGGGCTGGGGCCAACGTCCTGACTTTC
>TRBV27|.|TRBD2|TRBJ2-1
CASSFWTRGGYNEQFF
TGTGCCAGCAGTTTCTGGACGCGGGGGGGGTACAATGAGCAGTTCTTC
>TRBV5-4|many|TRBD1|TRBJ2-7
CASSFWRQGVNEQYF
TGTGCCAGCAGCTTTTGGCGACAGGGGGTTAACGAGCAGTACTTC
>TRBV24-1|few|.|TRBJ1-5
CATSDLSSYHF
TGTGCCACCAGTGATTTGTCCTCATACCATTTT
>TRBV3-1|few|TRBD1|TRBJ2-5
CASSRLRQGAARETQYF
TGTGCCAGCAGCCGACTCAGACAGGGGGCCGCCCGAGAGACCCAGTACTTC
>TRBV7-2|.|TRBD2|TRBJ2-4
CASSPWTSGIYKNIQYF
TGTGCCAGCAGCCCGTGGACTAGCGGGATTTACAAAAACATTCAGTACTTC
>TRBV2|many|TRBD1|TRBJ2-7
CASSDTGTGLLGQYF
TGTGCCAGCAGTGATACCGGGACAGGTCTCCTCGGGCAGTACTTC
>TRBV6-2/TRBV6-3|few|TRBD2|TRBJ2-1
CASTSSTLAGVSYNEQFF
TGTGCCAGCACTTCTTCTACCCTAGCGGGGGTTTCCTACAATGAGCAGTTCTTC
>TRBV29-1|.|TRBD1|TRBJ2-2
CSVRTQGAGELFF
TGCAGCGTTCGTACCCAGGGGGCCGGGGAGCTGTTTTTT
>TRBV28|many|.|TRBJ1-2
CASSLLNYGYTF
TGTGCCAGCAGCCTCCTAAACTATGGCTACACCTTC
>TRBV3-1|few|TRBD2|TRBJ2-3
CASSHLGLASTDTQYF
TGTGCCAGCAGCCACCTAGGACTAGCGAGTACAGATACGCAGTATTTT
>TRBV28|.|.|TRBJ2-3
CAAARSGPDTQYF
TGTGCCGCAGCCCGTTCGGGACCAGATACGCAGTATTTT
>TRBV21-1|once|.|TRBJ2-7
CASSKSRDRGGNEQYF
TGTGCCAGCAGCAAAAGCCGGGACAGGGGAGGAAACGAGCAGTACTTC
>TRBV11-2|few|TRBD2|TRBJ2-4
CASSLPPRLAELAKNIQYF
TGTGCCAGCAGCTTACCCCCGAGACTAGCGGAACTAGCCAAAAACATTCAGTACTTC
>TRBV7-9|many|.|TRBJ2-7
CASSSHYEQYF
TGTGCCAGCAGCTCACACTACGAGCAGTACTTC
>TRBV7-2|few|.|TRBJ2-7
CASSLEVRAYEQYF
TGTGCCAGCAGCTTAGAGGTCAGGGCCTACGAGCAGTACTTC
>TRBV7-2|.|.|TRBJ2-5
CASSSTNVQTQYF
TGTGCCAGCAGCTCCACGAATGTTCAGACCCAGTACTTC
>TRBV13|.|TRBD1|TRBJ2-7
CASSLAGSRGSSYEQYF
TGTGCCAGCAGCTTAGCCGGTAGCAGGGGGAGCTCCTACGAGCAGTACTTC
>TRBV7-2|.|.|TRBJ2-1
CASSFDSTSLAEQFF
TGTGCCAGCAGCTTCGACTCTACTAGTTTAGCTGAGCAGTTCTTC
>TRBV7-9|.|.|TRBJ1-1
CASSLPGRTEAFF
TGTGCCAGCAGCTTACCAGGGAGGACTGAAGCTTTCTTT
>TRBV6-1|few|TRBD1|TRBJ1-1
CASSHEGQANTEAFF
TGTGCCAGCAGTCACGAGGGACAGGCGAACACTGAAGCTTTCTTT
>TRBV5-1|few|.|TRBJ2-2
CASSLGQAATGELFF
TGCGCCAGCAGCTTGGGACAGGCTGCCACCGGGGAGCTGTTTTTT
>TRBV7-2|.|TRBD1|TRBJ2-5
CASSLVGGSTRETQYF
TGTGCCAGCAGCTTAGTAGGGGGCTCCACGCGAGAGACCCAGTACTTC
>TRBV5-1|.|.|TRBJ1-1
CASSLFRVNTEAFF
TGCGCCAGCAGCTTGTTCAGGGTGAACACTGAAGCTTTCTTT
>TRBV11-2|few|TRBD1|TRBJ2-1
CASSRDRAYNEQFF
TGTGCCAGCAGCCGGGACAGGGCTTACAATGAGCAGTTCTTC
>TRBV12-5|few|.|TRBJ2-1
CASGLSRDGQFF
TGTGCTAGTGGTTTGAGCCGGGACGGTCAGTTCTTC
>TRBV11-1|few|TRBD2|TRBJ2-5
CASRPPGPRGAQYF
TGTGCCAGCAGACCCCCGGGCCCACGGGGGGCCCAGTACTTC
>TRBV25-1|few|.|TRBJ1-6
CASSDRDTYNSPLHF
TGTGCCAGCAGTGACCGGGACACCTATAATTCACCCCTCCACTTT
>TRBV7-9|once|.|TRBJ2-5
CASSLVSSSGTQYF
TGTGCCAGCAGCTTAGTATCCAGCTCGGGGACCCAGTACTTC